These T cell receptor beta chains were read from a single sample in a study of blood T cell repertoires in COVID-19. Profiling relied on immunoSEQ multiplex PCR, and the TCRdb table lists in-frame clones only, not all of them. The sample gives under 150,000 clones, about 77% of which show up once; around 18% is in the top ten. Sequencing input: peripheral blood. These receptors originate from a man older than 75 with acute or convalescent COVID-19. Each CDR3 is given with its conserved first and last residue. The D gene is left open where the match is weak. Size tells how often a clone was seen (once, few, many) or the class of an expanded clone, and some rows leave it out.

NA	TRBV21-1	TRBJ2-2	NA	TGTGCCAGCAGCCCCGAAGGGAGGGCCATCGGGGAGCTGTTTTTT	CASSPEGRAIGELFF
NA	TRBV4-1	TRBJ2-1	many	TGCGCCAGCAGCCAAGATCATGACAATGAGCAGTTCTTC	CASSQDHDNEQFF
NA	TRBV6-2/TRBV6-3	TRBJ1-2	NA	TGTGCCAGCAGTTACGACTTACTAGCTAACTATGGCTACACCTTC	CASSYDLLANYGYTF
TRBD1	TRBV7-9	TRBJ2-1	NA	TGTGCCAGCAGCTCAGACAGGGCCCCTTGGGATGAGCAGTTCTTC	CASSSDRAPWDEQFF
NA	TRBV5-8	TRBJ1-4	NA	TGTGCCAGCAGCTTGGGGGCAGGGGCTAATGAAAAACTGTTTTTT	CASSLGAGANEKLFF
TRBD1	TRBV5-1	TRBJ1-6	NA	TGCGCCAGCAGCTCCTGGACAGGGGGTGATTCACCCCTCCACTTT	CASSSWTGGDSPLHF
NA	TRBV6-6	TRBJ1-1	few	TGTGCCAGTACCAGGGGCTTGGGGTCTGAAGCTTTCTTT	CASTRGLGSEAFF
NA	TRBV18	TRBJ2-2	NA	TGTGCCAGCTCAAAAGACCAGGCACAGGTGAACACCGGGGAGCTGTTTTTT	CASSKDQAQVNTGELFF
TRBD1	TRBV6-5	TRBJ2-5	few	TGTGCCAGCAGAACCGGGACAGGGGCGCTAGAGACCCAGTACTTC	CASRTGTGALETQYF
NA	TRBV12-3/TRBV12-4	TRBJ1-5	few	TGTGCCAGCAGTTTCGACGGGTTCAAGCCCCAGCATTTT	CASSFDGFKPQHF
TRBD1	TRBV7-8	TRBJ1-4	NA	TGTGCCAGCAGCTTAGGGACAGGGATTAATGAAAAACTGTTTTTT	CASSLGTGINEKLFF
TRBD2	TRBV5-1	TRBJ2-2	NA	TGCGCCAGCAGCCCCCCGAGCGGGGGGGTCCCCGGGGAGCTGTTTTTT	CASSPPSGGVPGELFF
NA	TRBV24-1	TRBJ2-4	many	TGTGCCACCAGTGATTCACGGTCTTTCTCGGGTATTCAGTACTTC	CATSDSRSFSGIQYF
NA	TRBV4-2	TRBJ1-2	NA	TGTGCCAGCAGCCAAGGCCTAGACTATGGCTACACCTTC	CASSQGLDYGYTF
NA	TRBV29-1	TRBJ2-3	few	TGCAGCGCTACGGGTATAGATACGCAGTATTTT	CSATGIDTQYF
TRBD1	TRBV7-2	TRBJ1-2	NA	TGTGCCAGCAGCCCCACCGGGACAGGGGTTGGCTACACCTTC	CASSPTGTGVGYTF
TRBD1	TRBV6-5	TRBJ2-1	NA	TGTGCCAGCAGTCGGGACAGGGACAGGGGGAATGAGCAGTTCTTC	CASSRDRDRGNEQFF
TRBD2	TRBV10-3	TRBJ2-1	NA	TGTGCCATCAGGCAGGGACTAGCGGGGGGCCGGTCCTACAATGAGCAGTTCTTC	CAIRQGLAGGRSYNEQFF
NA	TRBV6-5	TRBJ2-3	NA	TGTGCCAGCAGCCCCGGGGGAGCTTCGCCGCAGTATTTT	CASSPGGASPQYF
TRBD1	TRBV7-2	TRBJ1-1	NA	TGTGCCAGCAGCTTATCAGGGGGAGTAACTGAAGCTTTCTTT	CASSLSGGVTEAFF
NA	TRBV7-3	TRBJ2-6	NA	TGTGCCAGCAGCCCCCGAGGGCCTGGGGCCAACGTCCTGACTTTC	CASSPRGPGANVLTF
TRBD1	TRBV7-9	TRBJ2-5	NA	TGTGCCAGCAGCTTGGGGACAGGGCGGGAGACCCAGTACTTC	CASSLGTGRETQYF
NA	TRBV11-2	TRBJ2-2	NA	TGTGCCAGCAGCTGGACAGCACTAAACACCGGGGAGCTGTTTTTT	CASSWTALNTGELFF
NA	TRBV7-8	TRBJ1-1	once	TGTGCCAGCAGCCTAACGGGGTGGGGCACTGAAGCTTTCTTT	CASSLTGWGTEAFF
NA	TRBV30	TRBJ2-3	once	TGTGCCTGGAGGAGGGAGCGGCACACAGATACGCAGTATTTT	CAWRRERHTDTQYF
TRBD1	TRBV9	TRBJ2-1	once	TGTGCCAGCAGCGCGGGGACAGGGGCGGGGAATGAGCAGTTCTTC	CASSAGTGAGNEQFF
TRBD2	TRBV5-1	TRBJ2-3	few	TGCGCCAGCAGCCCGGGACAGGGACTAGCGGGGGGAGATACGCAGTATTTT	CASSPGQGLAGGDTQYF
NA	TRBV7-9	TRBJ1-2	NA	TGTGCCAGCAGCTTCGGGTGGCAGGGGCGAAACTATGGCTACACCTTC	CASSFGWQGRNYGYTF
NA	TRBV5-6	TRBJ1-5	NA	TGTGCCAGCAGCTTGGCCCTAGGTCAGCCCCAGCATTTT	CASSLALGQPQHF